The 16 T cell receptor beta chains reported below all come from one sample, sequenced in a study of blood T cell repertoires in COVID-19. Repertoires were generated with immunoSEQ multiplex PCR, while TCRdb's copy carries only in-frame clones and drops some. The data contain approximately 310,000 clones, over 75% of them singletons. What was sequenced was peripheral blood. The receptors here all came from a woman aged 50 to 60 who had recovered from COVID-19.

The gene calls are TRBV6-5 and TRBJ2-2, with TRBD2 identical over 10 bases. V lost 2 bases and J lost 5; bases outside the gene matches: 5. Germline CDR1 is MNHEY and CDR2 is SVGAGI. The CDR3 runs to 16 residues. The CDR3 protein is CASSYPSGSSTGELFF. The CDR3 region has the DNA TGTGCCAGCAGTTACCCTAGCGGGAGCAGTACCGGGGAGCTGTTTTTT.

The chain links TRBV4-3 to TRBJ2-7; TRBD1 is a possible D gene (7 bases). V shed 1 base and J shed 4 bases, with 20 bases lying between them. Germline-derived CDR1 and CDR2 are LGHNA and YSLEER. CDR3 length: 17 amino acids. CDR3 region: CASSQGLSGGTAYEQYF. CDR3 DNA: TGCGCCAGCAGCCAAGGACTGAGTGGGGGGACAGCTTACGAGCAGTACTTC.

This chain joins TRBV28 and TRBJ2-6, with 10 bases that match TRBD1. Germline V gene data show CDR1 as MDHEN and CDR2 as SYDVKM. The length of the CDR3 is 18 residues. J lost 3 bases, V lost 6 bases, and 11 bases had no gene match. The CDR3 sequence: CASSHTGQGVGGANVLTF. Written as DNA, the CDR3 is TGTGCCAGCAGCCATACCGGACAGGGGGTCGGTGGGGCCAACGTCCTGACTTTC.

As regards this clone: The sample carries other DNA sequences with the same CDR3. The gene calls are TRBV29-1 and TRBJ1-1; the D gene is possibly TRBD1 (5 bases). V was clipped by 4 bases and J by 4 bases, with 10 bases between them. CDR3 length equals 12 residues. The germline V gene encodes CDR1 SQVTM and CDR2 ANQGSEA. The DNA of the CDR3 is TGCAGCGTTGTTACCGGGGGCACTGAAGCTTTCTTT. Residues: CSVVTGGTEAFF.

The V gene is TRBV29-1, the J gene TRBJ2-1, with 8 nucleotides matching TRBD1. Germline CDR1 is SQVTM and CDR2 is ANQGSEA. The V and J ends lost 6 bases and 8 bases, in that order; junction bases with no gene match: 12. The CDR3 has 14 amino acids. CDR3 residues: CSVLDREVVDEQFF. The CDR3 coding sequence is TGCAGCGTCCTGGACAGGGAGGTGGTGGATGAGCAGTTCTTC.

The chain combines TRBV30 with TRBJ2-2; 9 positions agree with TRBD1. Germline CDR1 GTSNPN, CDR2 SVGIG (reference sequence). The CDR3 runs 13 residues. With 7 bases clipped from V and 3 bases from J, the junction kept 3 bases outside the gene matches. CDR3 residues: CAYHRGHTGELFF. DNA for the CDR3: TGTGCCTATCACAGGGGGCACACCGGGGAGCTGTTTTTT.

The CDR3 reads CSASYTGGGELFF. The CDR3 nucleotides are TGCAGCGCTTCCTACACTGGAGGCGGGGAGCTGTTTTTT. The chain carries TRBV29-1 and TRBJ2-2, with a weak D call TRBD2 (5 bases). V was cut by 7 bases and J by 7 bases, with 16 bases left in between. This CDR3 contains 13 residues. The germline gives CDR1 SQVTM, CDR2 ANQGSEA.

This clone is medium-sized within its sample. The chain combines TRBV7-9 with TRBJ2-7; 13 nucleotides line up with TRBD2. Germline V lookup: CDR1 SEHNR, CDR2 FQNEAQ (reference sequence). CDR3 length: 17 amino acids. Trimming removed 5 bases from V and 4 bases from J; junction bases left unmatched: 11. The DNA of the CDR3 is TGTGCCAGCAGCGCACCTTTGACTAGCGGGAGGTGGTACGAGCAGTACTTC. Translating it yields CASSAPLTSGRWYEQYF. Drawing the rest from reference TRBV7-9 and TRBJ2-7, the complete variable domain is DTGVSQNPRHKITKRGQNVTFRCDPISEHNRLYWYRQTLGQGPEFLTYFQNEAQLEKSRLLSDRFSAERPKGSFSTLEIQRTEQGDSAMYLCASSAPLTSGRWYEQYFGPGTRLTVT.

The chain combines TRBV4-3 with TRBJ2-3; TRBD1 aligns across 12 bases. The CDR3 is made up of 17 amino acids. The germline CDR1 and CDR2 sequences are LGHNA and YSLEER. Trimming cost V 1 base and J 4 bases; bases outside gene matches: 6. The CDR3 region has the DNA TGCGCCAGCAGCCAAGGCTCGGGACAGGGGGCAGCAGATACGCAGTATTTT. Its translation: CASSQGSGQGAADTQYF.

The genes are TRBV7-3 and TRBJ1-5; tentatively, D is TRBD1 (6 bases). Germline values: CDR1 SGHTA, CDR2 FQGTGA. CDR3 length equals 17 residues. Trimming removed 2 bases from V and 0 bases from J, with 14 bases in between. The CDR3, as DNA: TGTGCCAGCAGCTTACGCGAGGACAGTCATAGCAATCAGCCCCAGCATTTT. It specifies CASSLREDSHSNQPQHF.

The DNA of the CDR3 is TGTGCCAGCTCGTCCGAGGTTCCAGGCTACGGGAGCAATGAGCAGTTCTTC. Amino acids: CASSSEVPGYGSNEQFF. The chain recombines TRBV18 with TRBJ2-1, with D tentatively TRBD2 (6 bases). CDR1 and CDR2 from the germline V gene are KGHSH and LQKENI. The CDR3 is made up of 17 amino acids. V lost 6 bases and J lost 6, with 24 bases in between.

The rearrangement uses TRBV4-1 and TRBJ1-1, with D possibly being TRBD1 (5 bases). There are 13 residues in the CDR3. CDR1 MGHRA and CDR2 YSYEKL come from the germline V gene. V was trimmed by 0 bases and J by 8 bases, leaving 10 bases between them. CDR3 protein: CASSQDRQLEAFF. DNA of the CDR3: TGCGCCAGCAGCCAAGACCGACAGCTCGAAGCTTTCTTT.

The rearrangement uses TRBV28 and TRBJ1-5; 7 bases are a match to TRBD1. CDR1 MDHEN and CDR2 SYDVKM come from the germline V gene. The CDR3 sequence is 18 residues long. V shed 7 bases and J 0 bases; nucleotides not matched to a gene: 15. The DNA for the CDR3 is TGTGCCAGCACCCAACCGACAGGGCGGGATTATAGCAATCAGCCCCAGCATTTT. Residues: CASTQPTGRDYSNQPQHF. The variable domain in full, completed from reference TRBV28 and TRBJ1-5, reads DVKVTQSSRYLVKRTGEKVFLECVQDMDHENMFWYRQDPGLGLRLIYFSYDVKMKEKGDIPEGYSVSREKKERFSLILESASTNQTSMYLCASTQPTGRDYSNQPQHFGDGTRLSIL.

The chain uses TRBV27 and TRBJ1-2, with 7 bases fitting TRBD1. This CDR3 contains 15 residues. Germline V gives CDR1 MNHEY, CDR2 SMNVEV (reference sequence). V shed 5 bases and J 3 bases; nucleotides not matched to a gene: 9. The CDR3 sequence: CASSLGTDPYYGYTF. In DNA, the CDR3 is TGTGCCAGCAGTCTCGGGACAGACCCATACTATGGCTACACCTTC.

The CDR3 DNA sequence: TGTGCCAGCAGTTTTGGAGCGGGGGGGATCACAGATACGCAGTATTTT. Translation gives CASSFGAGGITDTQYF. The chain combines TRBV27 with TRBJ2-3, with 10 bases identical to TRBD2. With V trimmed by 3 bases and J by 2 bases, 5 bases remained unmatched. CDR1 and CDR2 (germline): MNHEY, SMNVEV (reference sequence). The CDR3 sequence is 16 residues long.

The chain has TRBV5-1 and TRBJ2-5; D is perhaps TRBD2 (6 bases). Germline CDR1 reads SGHRS; CDR2 reads YFSETQ. The V end lost 1 base, the J end lost 4 bases, and 14 bases lay between the germline ends. The CDR3 is made up of 15 amino acids. The CDR3, as DNA: TGCGCCAGCAGCTTGTCCCGCGGGGCAGGAGAGACCCAGTACTTC. This sequence encodes CASSLSRGAGETQYF.